This entry lists 17 T cell receptor beta chains sequenced from one sample in a study of T-cell reconstitution after alpha-beta-depleted transplantation in children (dated by TCRdb to the mid-2010s). The library was built by means of PCR. This sample was sequenced with an Illumina HiSeq 2500. Molecular barcoding was employed in the preparation of TCR libraries, with unique molecular identifiers being used to normalize TCRbeta repertoire quantification. Using fastp trimming at Q25 and MiXCR clonotype assembly, TCRdb reanalyzed the public sequencing data and kept in-frame beta chains. Rows with one shared CDR3 protein collapse into an entry with the most common genes and DNA. This sample has more than 90,000 distinct CDR3 sequences in its table, and around 10% of those were observed once. The ten largest make up 30% to 35% of the sample. Reading the label with the study, this specimen's treatment or condition is: allogeneic hematopoietic cell transplantation with graft depleted of TCRalphabeta T cells and CD19 B cells.

Material: PBMCs, obtained before TCRalphabeta/CD19-depleted stem cell transplant. The origin of the receptors is a boy between 2 and 10 years old with acute lymphoblastic leukemia, due to receive a stem cell transplant.

For this clonotype: Sequence at one end of the junction differs from germline and may be a read error. V is TRBV27 and J is TRBJ2-1; the D is unclear. Per germline, CDR1 MNHEY and CDR2 SMNVEV (reference sequence). The CDR3 extends over 14 amino acids. The CDR3 nucleotides read TGTGCCAGCAGTTTGTCCACCGCTAGGGCGGTCTTATCCTTC. It is translated as CASSLSTARAVLSF.

This clonotype was observed a handful of times. The rearrangement joins TRBV6-1 to TRBJ2-2; no firm D call. Deletions cut 10 bases from V and 4 bases from J, with 19 bases between. Germline CDR1 and CDR2: MNHNS and SASEGT. CDR3 length equals 15 residues. The CDR3: CATSDASPGTGELFF. The CDR3 DNA reads TGTGCCACTTCAGACGCTTCCCCCGGCACCGGGGAGCTGTTTTTT.

This clonotype appeared a few times. The chain links TRBV2 to TRBJ1-2, with 7 positions matching TRBD1. The CDR3 runs to 16 residues. With 8 bases clipped from V and 0 bases from J, the junction kept 12 bases outside the gene matches. Germline V gene sequence: CDR1 SNHLY, CDR2 FYNNEI. The CDR3 coding sequence is TGTGCCAGCGGATGGAATGGACAGGACCCTAACTATGGCTACACCTTC. Translation gives CASGWNGQDPNYGYTF.

This clonotype was detected only a few times. This chain connects TRBV29-1 to TRBJ2-1; a possible D gene is TRBD2 (6 bases). The CDR3 is 16 amino acids. Looked up from germline, CDR1 is SQVTM and CDR2 is ANQGSEA. V was trimmed by 7 bases and J by 0 bases, leaving 19 bases between them. CDR3 loop: CSATVGLAISYNEQFF. The CDR3 DNA reads as TGCAGCGCCACGGTGGGGCTAGCGATCTCCTACAATGAGCAGTTCTTC.

A word on this clonotype: A much larger clone is a single base away; this may be a read error. The genes are TRBV29-1 and TRBJ1-4; D is undetermined. Trimming left V 4 bases short and J 8 bases short, with 8 bases between. Germline CDR1 reads SQVTM; CDR2 reads ANQGSEA. The CDR3 is made up of 11 amino acids. DNA for the CDR3: TGCAGCGTTGGGTTAGGCGAAAAACTGTTTTTT. As protein: CSVGLGEKLFF.

The gene calls are TRBV2 and TRBJ2-1, with D unclear. CDR3 size: 15 residues. V lost 6 bases to trimming and J lost 8 bases, with 20 bases between them. The germline gives CDR1 SNHLY, CDR2 FYNNEI. CDR3 sequence: CASSIPRARVDEQFF. The CDR3 DNA follows: TGTGCCAGCAGCATCCCTCGGGCTAGGGTGGATGAGCAGTTCTTC.

The sample holds many counts of this clonotype. CDR3 residues: CASSLKGGEGVNEQFF. The DNA for the CDR3 is TGTGCCAGCAGCTTAAAGGGGGGGGAGGGAGTCAATGAGCAGTTCTTC. The V and J genes are TRBV7-9 and TRBJ2-1; possibly TRBD2 for D (7 bases). The CDR3 is 16 residues long. Per germline, CDR1 SEHNR and CDR2 FQNEAQ (reference sequence). The V end was cut by 2 bases, the J end by 6 bases, with 17 bases between.

The chain couples TRBV30 to TRBJ1-2, with TRBD1 matching over 9 bases. This CDR3 contains 13 residues. The ends lost 5 bases at V and 8 bases at J; junction bases unmatched: 9. Per germline, CDR1 GTSNPN and CDR2 SVGIG (reference sequence). The DNA for the CDR3 is TGTGCCTGGGCCCCGGGGACAGGGCTGGGCTACACCTTC. Amino acid sequence: CAWAPGTGLGYTF.

This chain connects TRBV4-2 to TRBJ1-1, with D unclear. The CDR3 covers 15 residues. CDR1 LGHNA and CDR2 YNFKEQ come from the germline V gene. V lost 0 bases and J lost 3, with 11 bases in between. CDR3 coding DNA: TGTGCCAGCAGCCAAGAGCCCGTCGGGTACACTGAAGCTTTCTTT. It codes for CASSQEPVGYTEAFF.

This clonotype was recorded many times. The gene calls are TRBV5-1 and TRBJ1-1, with D tentatively TRBD1 (6 bases). The CDR3 totals 15 residues. CDR1 and CDR2 from the germline V gene are SGHRS and YFSETQ. V gave up 1 base and J gave up 0 bases, with 10 bases separating them. Here the CDR3 DNA reads TGCGCCAGCAGCTTGCGGACAGTTATGAACACTGAAGCTTTCTTT. It is translated as CASSLRTVMNTEAFF.

This clonotype came up many times. The chain joins TRBV12-3 or TRBV12-4 to TRBJ2-7; 7 nucleotides match TRBD1. V trimming: 4 bases; J trimming: 0 bases; junction bases outside the gene matches: 0. The CDR3 spans 13 residues. The CDR3 DNA follows: TGTGCCAGCAGTTGGGACAGCTCCTACGAGCAGTACTTC. It translates to CASSWDSSYEQYF.

DNA of the CDR3: TGCGCCAGCAGCTTGAGATTAGCGGGAGCCCACGGGGAGACCCAGTACTTC. The encoded protein is CASSLRLAGAHGETQYF. The rearrangement links TRBV5-1 to TRBJ2-5; 9 bases are shared with TRBD2. The CDR3 loop spans 17 amino acids. Germline V gene lookup returns CDR1 SGHRS and CDR2 YFSETQ. V shed 1 base and J 5 bases; nucleotides not matched to a gene: 12. Using reference TRBV5-1 and TRBJ2-5 for the parts outside the CDR3, the full variable domain is KAGVTQTPRYLIKTRGQQVTLSCSPISGHRSVSWYQQTPGQGLQFLFEYFSETQRNKGNFPGRFSGRQFSNSRSEMNVSTLELGDSALYLCASSLRLAGAHGETQYFGPGTRLLVL.

This clonotype was detected only a few times. The gene calls are TRBV30 and TRBJ1-1, with 7 bases aligning to TRBD1. Trimming took 2 bases from V and 3 from J; bases not matched to a gene: 6. Germline V CDR1 and CDR2: GTSNPN, SVGIG (reference sequence). The CDR3 contains 14 residues. CDR3 bases: TGTGCCTGGAGTCCTGATCAGGGGGACACTGAAGCTTTCTTT. The encoded protein is CAWSPDQGDTEAFF. Looking up the rest from reference TRBV30 and TRBJ1-1 gives the full variable domain: SQTIHQWPATLVQPVGSPLSLECTVEGTSNPNLYWYRQAAGRGLQLLFYSVGIGQISSEVPQNLSASRPQDRQFILSSKKLLLSDSGFYLCAWSPDQGDTEAFFGQGTRLTVV.

The chain couples TRBV5-1 to TRBJ1-1; TRBD1 might be the D (6 bases). Germline V gene lookup returns CDR1 SGHRS and CDR2 YFSETQ. V lost 0 bases and J lost 3, with 9 bases in between. This CDR3 is built from 14 residues. Here the CDR3 DNA reads TGCGCCAGCAGCTTGGGGGGGGCCCACACTGAAGCTTTCTTT. Translating it yields CASSLGGAHTEAFF.

A few counts support this clonotype. The V call is TRBV7-8, the J call TRBJ1-4, with 7 bases that match TRBD1. The CDR3 is 13 residues long. Germline CDR1 SGHVS, CDR2 FQNEAQ. V was pared by 7 bases and J by 11 bases, with 10 bases of the junction left unmatched. The CDR3 sequence: CASTMWGTDKLFF. The CDR3 coding sequence is TGTGCCAGCACCATGTGGGGGACAGATAAACTGTTTTTT.

This clonotype was counted ten times or more. The chain is built from TRBV7-8 and TRBJ2-5; D possibly corresponds to TRBD1 (6 bases). CDR1 and CDR2 from the germline V gene are SGHVS and FQNEAQ. The CDR3 covers 17 residues. V lost 3 bases and J 7 bases, leaving 24 bases between the germline ends. DNA of the CDR3: TGTGCCAGCAGCTTCTTACGCCCGGGACACTCAAAGGGGACCCAGTACTTC. It encodes CASSFLRPGHSKGTQYF. The full variable domain, in which reference TRBV7-8 and TRBJ2-5 provide the parts outside the CDR3, is GAGVSQSPRYKVAKRGQDVALRCDPISGHVSLFWYQQALGQGPEFLTYFQNEAQLDKSGLPSDRFFAERPEGSVSTLKIQRTQQEDSAVYLCASSFLRPGHSKGTQYFGPGTRLLVL.

This clonotype was seen more than once but under ten times. V and J are TRBV5-1 and TRBJ2-7; D is perhaps TRBD1 or TRBD2 (6 bases each). CDR1 is SGHRS and CDR2 is YFSETQ in the germline V gene. This CDR3 contains 16 residues. Trimming removed 0 bases from V and 0 bases from J, with 13 bases in between. The CDR3 spells CASSLVLGGFSYEQYF. The CDR3 bases are TGCGCCAGCAGCTTGGTTTTGGGGGGCTTCTCCTACGAGCAGTACTTC.